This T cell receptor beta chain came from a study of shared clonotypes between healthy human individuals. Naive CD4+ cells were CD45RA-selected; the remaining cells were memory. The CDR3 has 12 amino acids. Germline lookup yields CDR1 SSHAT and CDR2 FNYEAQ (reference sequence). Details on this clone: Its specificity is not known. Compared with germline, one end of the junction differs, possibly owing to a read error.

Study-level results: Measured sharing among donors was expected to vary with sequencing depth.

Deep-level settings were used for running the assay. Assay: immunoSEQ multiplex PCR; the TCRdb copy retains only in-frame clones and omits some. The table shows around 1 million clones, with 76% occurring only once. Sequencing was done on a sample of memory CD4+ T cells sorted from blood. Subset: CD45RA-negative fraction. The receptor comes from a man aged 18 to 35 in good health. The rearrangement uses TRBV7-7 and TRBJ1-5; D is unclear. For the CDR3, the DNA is TGTGCTAGCAGCTTAGCGCCAGGGCCCCAGCATTTT. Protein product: CASSLAPGPQHF.